Reported below is one TCR beta chain. Its target is unknown. Only Caucasian adults living in Nashville, Tennessee made up the donor group. This sample stems from a study of shared clonotypes between healthy human individuals. Study observations and caveats: In general, naive subsets displayed greater estimated richness than memory subsets did. Clonotype sharing among donors was expected to depend on sequencing depth.

The CDR3 is 18 residues long. Trimming at V came to 5 bases and at J to 6 bases, leaving 20 bases not matched to a gene. Germline lookup yields CDR1 LNHNV and CDR2 YYDKDF (reference sequence). The authors distributed each subset's genomic DNA evenly over several immunoSEQ plates. Assay: immunoSEQ multiplex PCR; the TCRdb copy retains only in-frame clones and omits some. This sample yields roughly 1,100,000 clones, of which approximately 76% are seen a single time; 1.4% to 1.5% belongs to the top ten. This sequence joins TRBV15 and TRBJ2-7; TRBD2 aligns across 9 bases. This sequence was found in a man aged 18 to 30 in good health. The sequenced sample was memory CD4+ T cells sorted from blood. Subset: CD45RA-negative fraction. The CDR3 DNA is TGTGCCACCAGCGGGGGAAGTATCACGGGACTAGCAGAGGGCGAGCAGTACTTC. Its protein is CATSGGSITGLAEGEQYF.